A single sample gave rise to the 21 T cell receptor beta chains below, sequenced in a study of STAT5B mutations in CD4+ large granular lymphocyte leukemia. TCRdb keeps only in-frame clones here, not all; method: immunoSEQ multiplex PCR. The sample lists 35,000 or so clones; 88% were seen once. The sample comprised CD4+ T cells from blood buffy coats. The origin of the receptors is a human donor in good health.

The genes are TRBV18 and TRBJ2-1; TRBD1 matches at 9 bases. Trimming cost V 2 bases and J 8 bases; bases outside gene matches: 4. CDR3 size: 14 residues. Germline CDR1 and CDR2: KGHSH and LQKENI. The CDR3, as DNA: TGTGCCAGCTCACCAGGGACAGGGTTCTATGAGCAGTTCTTC. It codes for CASSPGTGFYEQFF.

The V gene is TRBV6-5, the J gene TRBJ2-7; unclear D gene. This CDR3 has 12 residues. CDR1 and CDR2 (germline): MNHEY, SVGAGI. Deletions cut 7 bases from V and 0 bases from J, with 7 bases between. CDR3 sequence: CASTADSYEQYF. In DNA, the CDR3 is TGTGCCAGCACCGCCGACTCCTACGAGCAGTACTTC.

This rearrangement joins TRBV14 to TRBJ2-7; perhaps TRBD2 as D (6 bases). Germline assignment: CDR1 SGHDN and CDR2 FVKESK. Trimming shortened V by 0 bases and J by 5 bases, and 11 bases separated the two germline ends. The CDR3 is 14 residues long. Here the CDR3 reads CASSQEEGWDEQYF. The CDR3 DNA reads as TGTGCCAGCAGCCAAGAGGAGGGGTGGGACGAGCAGTACTTC.

A few counts support this clone. This chain links TRBV4-1 with TRBJ1-1; no clear D gene. The CDR3 runs to 14 residues. Germline V gives CDR1 MGHRA, CDR2 YSYEKL. Between the trimmed V and J ends, which lost 4 bases and 5 bases, there was a span of 14 bases. The CDR3 nucleotides are TGCGCCAGCAGCCGCCCCACTGGGAATACTGAAGCTTTCTTT. It yields the protein CASSRPTGNTEAFF.

The rearrangement joins TRBV4-1 to TRBJ1-1; D ambiguous. V was cut by 1 base and J by 4 bases, with 13 bases left in between. Germline V gene lookup returns CDR1 MGHRA and CDR2 YSYEKL. The CDR3 is made up of 15 amino acids. The CDR3 region is CASSQGPVRVTEAFF. The CDR3 DNA reads TGCGCCAGCAGCCAAGGCCCCGTAAGGGTCACTGAAGCTTTCTTT.

The rearrangement joins TRBV4-1 to TRBJ1-2, with D maybe TRBD1 (5 bases). The CDR3 covers 14 residues. Trimming cost V 4 bases and J 7 bases, with 16 bases left between them. Germline V gene lookup returns CDR1 MGHRA and CDR2 YSYEKL. The DNA for the CDR3 is TGCGCCAGCAGCCCCTCGACAGAAGGCTCTGGCTACACCTTC. Encoded protein: CASSPSTEGSGYTF.

The chain carries TRBV6-5 and TRBJ2-3, with 9 nucleotides matching TRBD2. V was clipped by 3 bases and J by 2 bases; unmatched bases: 3. This CDR3 has 15 amino acids. CDR1 is MNHEY, CDR2 SVGAGI, per germline. The CDR3 bases are TGTGCCAGCAGTTATCAGCGGGGGGTCACAGATACGCAGTATTTT. Translated, it gives CASSYQRGVTDTQYF.

The chain is built from TRBV6-6 and TRBJ1-6; D uncertain. There are 15 residues in the CDR3. Trimming left V 2 bases short and J 10 bases short, with 15 bases between. In germline, CDR1 is MNHNY, CDR2 SVGAGI (reference sequence). CDR3 nucleotides: TGTGCCAGCAGTTACAGCGAGCGGTTGGGATCACCCCTCCACTTT. Amino acids: CASSYSERLGSPLHF.

This clone appeared once. V and J are TRBV5-4 and TRBJ2-3; a possible D gene is TRBD1 (5 bases). Trimming cost V 1 base and J 0 bases, with 9 bases left between them. This CDR3 is built from 15 residues. Germline loops: CDR1 SGHNT, CDR2 YYREEE (reference sequence). The chain's CDR3 is CASSLRAGSTDTQYF. CDR3 nucleotide sequence: TGTGCCAGCAGCTTGAGGGCAGGGAGCACAGATACGCAGTATTTT.

The rearrangement joins TRBV7-2 to TRBJ1-2; D unclear. The V end lost 1 base, the J end lost 6 bases, and 9 bases lay between the germline ends. This CDR3 spans 13 amino acids. Per germline, CDR1 SGHTA and CDR2 FQGNSA. CDR3 loop: CASSLGAGHGYTF. The CDR3 nucleotides read TGTGCCAGCAGCTTAGGGGCAGGACATGGCTACACCTTC.

This chain joins TRBV5-4 and TRBJ1-1, with D possibly matching TRBD1 (6 bases). CDR3 length: 16 amino acids. CDR1 and CDR2 (germline): SGHNT, YYREEE (reference sequence). Trimming left V 0 bases short and J 3 bases short, with 15 bases between. The CDR3 here is CASSLAEGEGDTEAFF. CDR3 in DNA: TGTGCCAGCAGCTTGGCAGAGGGGGAAGGGGACACTGAAGCTTTCTTT.

The CDR3 sequence is CASSFRQGIANYGYTF. In nucleotides, the CDR3 is TGTGCCAGCAGTTTTCGTCAGGGGATCGCTAACTATGGCTACACCTTC. The rearrangement joins TRBV6-5 to TRBJ1-2; D might be TRBD1 (6 bases). CDR3 length: 16 residues. Germline CDR1 and CDR2: MNHEY and SVGAGI. The germline V and J ends were trimmed by 4 bases and 0 bases, with 15 bases remaining between them.

The V call is TRBV11-3, the J call TRBJ2-3, with TRBD1 matching 7 bases. CDR3 length: 18 amino acids. With 5 bases clipped from V and 2 bases from J, the junction kept 16 bases outside the gene matches. The germline V gene has CDR1 SGHNT and CDR2 YENEEA. This chain's CDR3 is CASSPNEMGQRHTDTQYF. The CDR3 nucleotides read TGTGCCAGCAGCCCCAACGAGATGGGACAGAGACACACAGATACGCAGTATTTT.

The V and J genes are TRBV18 and TRBJ1-6; D call uncertain. V was trimmed by 0 bases and J by 9 bases, leaving 15 bases between them. The CDR3 runs 16 residues. Germline values: CDR1 KGHSH, CDR2 LQKENI. CDR3 nucleotide sequence: TGTGCCAGCTCACCACCGCCAGGCGGACCGACTTCACCCCTCCACTTT. This encodes CASSPPPGGPTSPLHF.

The V call is TRBV7-3, the J call TRBJ1-2; weak D call: TRBD1 (5 bases). Between the trimmed V and J ends, which lost 0 bases and 4 bases, there was a span of 9 bases. The CDR3 spans 14 residues. The germline CDR1 and CDR2 sequences are SGHTA and FQGTGA. The CDR3 here is CASSLTGDIYGYTF. The CDR3 DNA sequence: TGTGCCAGCAGCTTAACAGGGGATATCTATGGCTACACCTTC.

DNA of the CDR3: TGTGCCAGCAGCTCCGCCGGGACAGGGGGAAATTTCGGTTACACCTTC. Protein sequence: CASSSAGTGGNFGYTF. J is TRBJ1-2 and V is TRBV11-2; 11 bases align to TRBD1. J gave up 11 bases and V 4 bases, and 15 bases lay outside the gene matches. The CDR3 loop spans 16 amino acids. Germline assignment: CDR1 SGHAT and CDR2 FQNNGV.

The chain couples TRBV5-4 to TRBJ2-7; D possibly uses TRBD1 or TRBD2 (5 bases each). The CDR3 has 15 amino acids. Germline CDR1 reads SGHNT; CDR2 reads YYREEE (reference sequence). Trimming took 4 bases from V and 6 from J, leaving 20 bases between them. CDR3 nucleotides: TGTGCCAGCAGCGCGGAATTGGGGACGGGGAGCGAGCAGTACTTC. Translating gives CASSAELGTGSEQYF.

This chain links TRBV7-2 with TRBJ1-1, with D possibly TRBD1 on 6 matching bases. The V end was cut by 5 bases, the J end by 0 bases, with 10 bases between. The germline V gene has CDR1 SGHTA and CDR2 FQGNSA. This CDR3 comprises 14 residues. This chain's CDR3 is CASSNRVMNTEAFF. The CDR3 DNA reads TGTGCCAGCAGCAACAGGGTCATGAACACTGAAGCTTTCTTT.

This clone is a singleton in its sample. CDR3 nucleotides: TGCGCCAGCAGCTTGTTTCCCCGGACACTGACTAATGAAAAACTGTTTTTT. It translates to CASSLFPRTLTNEKLFF. The V call is TRBV5-1, the J call TRBJ1-4, with D perhaps matching TRBD1 (5 bases). This CDR3 contains 17 residues. Trimming took 1 base from V and 2 from J, leaving 15 bases between them. The germline gives CDR1 SGHRS, CDR2 YFSETQ.

This chain joins TRBV7-2 and TRBJ1-1; no clear D. Per the germline V gene, CDR1 is SGHTA and CDR2 is FQGNSA. The CDR3 loop spans 13 amino acids. The V end lost 5 bases, the J end lost 1 base, and 8 bases lay between the germline ends. The CDR3 sequence is CASSRPANTEAFF. CDR3 bases: TGTGCCAGCAGCCGCCCAGCGAACACTGAAGCTTTCTTT.

This chain joins TRBV4-1 and TRBJ1-4, with D perhaps TRBD1 (6 bases). From germline, CDR1 is MGHRA and CDR2 YSYEKL. V lost 4 bases to trimming and J lost 2 bases, with 11 bases between them. The CDR3 is 15 residues long. CDR3 protein: CASSRSGVTNEKLFF. The CDR3 DNA reads TGCGCCAGCAGCCGTTCAGGGGTGACTAATGAAAAACTGTTTTTT.